This paragraph reports one T cell receptor (beta chain). Its antigen is unknown. No base qualities exist here, and no much larger clone lies one base off it. Using the Amsterdam Criteria, researchers selected over nine placentae that carried a pathological diagnosis of high-grade villitis of unknown etiology. Mothers with villitis of unknown etiology had significantly higher gravidity and parity and more prior miscarriages than control and infectious villitis groups. After delivery, placentae were collected and subjected to gross and histological evaluation prior to the selection of archival tissue. Five 10-micron scrolls were cut from each FFPE block, and DNA was isolated using the AllPrep DNA/RNA FFPE Tissue kit. DNA concentration and purity were evaluated by NanoDrop, whereas RNA quality was assessed on a Bioanalyzer. This entry belongs to a study of T cells in placental villitis. Turning to the overall study: Placental TCR-beta repertoires were compared across villitis of unknown etiology, gestational-age-matched unaffected controls, and infectious villitis in order to test an allograft-versus-infection hypothesis.

CDR1 and CDR2 (SNHLY, FYNNEI) derive from the germline V gene. The CDR3 numbers 13 residues from cysteine through phenylalanine. Kept here is only the CDR3 DNA, which spans 39 bases and is read in frame from base 1. The trim is 8 bases for V and 3 bases for J, with a gap of 10 bases between the germline ends. TCR-beta CDR3 regions were amplified from genomic DNA with the immunoSEQ v4 bias-controlled multiplex PCR assay, run blinded to group allocation. Reference gene primers were added alongside TCR-beta primers to estimate nucleated cell and T cell quantities per sample. Sequencing of the libraries was performed on an Illumina MiSeq with a 100-cycle paired-end protocol. The paper's data handling went like this. In the immunoSEQ Analyzer software, diversity and richness were calculated, with richness measured by iChao1 and clonality based on Pielou evenness and Shannon diversity on a 0-1 scale where a higher value means less diversity. CDR3 amino acid sequences together with their V/J genes were searched in VDJdb for CMV, EBV and influenza A specificities using confidence 3 and substitution 2. The Morisita-Horn index was used to assess how much TCR-beta amino acid clonotypes overlapped between the villitis of unknown etiology, infectious villitis and control repertoires. Not all clones reach the TCRdb copy of this immuneACCESS table, which keeps in-frame sequences only. Checked studies attribute under half of the gap to unresolved V genes and leave the rest unexplained. The V and J calls and clone size come from that table; D and trimming were worked out from the DNA. The sample includes 2,000 to 2,500 clones, with about four fifths observed a single time. Together, the top ten hold roughly 9.7% of the sample.

Overall study outcomes, separate from this receptor: Higher clonality was observed in villitis of unknown etiology placentae than in controls (median approximately 0.052 versus 0.0054, p=0.0025), a finding indicative of clonal expansion. CMV-specific clone frequencies were higher in infectious CMV cases than in villitis of unknown etiology (approximately 0.01 vs 0.00098), which did not differ from controls. Sequencing bulk tissue made it impossible to distinguish helper, regulatory or cytotoxic T cells or to tell maternal from fetal T cells, and the approach excluded gamma-delta receptors. Because the paraffin blocks included small amounts of decidua, some of the captured T cells, particularly in controls, may have been decidual rather than villous infiltrates. In villitis of unknown etiology, the expanded clones were largely private to each individual placenta, suggesting that there was no single initiating antigen.

The chain couples TRBV2 to TRBJ2-2; TRBD2 is perhaps the D gene, given 6 matching bases. The sequence was collected from a human patient with villitis of unknown etiology; the placental T cells may come from both mother and fetus. The sequencing sample was made of placental tissue containing maternal and fetal cells. The CDR3 sequence is CASGGDYTGELFF. The nucleotide sequence reads as follows: TGTGCCAGCGGCGGGGACTACACCGGGGAGCTGTTTTTT.